This T cell receptor (beta chain) was recorded in a study of ipilimumab plus nivolumab after autologous stem cell transplantation. As for the study in general: A median of 8 nivolumab and 5 ipilimumab doses were given. Myeloma patients were high-risk transplant-naive or relapsed within 3 years of first autologous transplant.

Findings of the study overall: TCR repertoire, Treg phenotype and gut microbiota reportedly support more study of this approach.

Starting 14 to 28 days after autologous transplant, ipilimumab 1 mg/kg was given. About this clone itself: What it binds is not known.

CDR3 size: 13 residues. Trimming took off 1 base at V and 4 bases at J, with 8 bases between the two ends. The germline V gene encodes CDR1 SGHTA and CDR2 FQGNSA. TCRdb keeps only in-frame clones here, not all; method: immunoSEQ multiplex PCR. Among 35,000 to 50,000 clones listed, roughly 88% were seen once. The V and J genes are TRBV7-2 and TRBJ2-7; a weak D match, TRBD2 (5 bases). Here the sequenced sample was PBMCs, taken in a trial of ipilimumab plus nivolumab as post-transplant consolidation. This clonotype was obtained from a male donor with multiple myeloma. In nucleotides, the CDR3 is TGTGCCAGCAGCTTAGAACGGGAATACGAGCAGTACTTC. Translating it yields CASSLEREYEQYF.